These 2 T cell receptor beta chains came from one sample sequenced in a study of control samples from healthy donors and cancer patients. Repertoires were generated with immunoSEQ multiplex PCR, while TCRdb's copy carries only in-frame clones and drops some. Of 45,000 or so clones listed, around 90% are singletons. Material for sequencing was PBMCs. The receptors here all came from a woman between 40 and 50 years old with head and neck cancer.

The chain recombines TRBV30 with TRBJ1-2, with D maybe TRBD1 (6 bases). The CDR3 is 13 residues long. Per the germline V gene, CDR1 is GTSNPN and CDR2 is SVGIG (reference sequence). The V gene lost 3 bases and the J gene lost 1 base, with 9 bases spanning the gap. DNA of the CDR3: TGTGCCTGGAGACGGGGGCGTAACTATGGCTACACCTTC. This encodes CAWRRGRNYGYTF.

This CDR3 reads CASSPGLGTGANVLTF. DNA of the CDR3: TGCGCCAGCAGCCCAGGGCTGGGTACTGGGGCCAACGTCCTGACTTTC. The rearrangement uses TRBV4-1 and TRBJ2-6, with a weak D call TRBD1 (5 bases). V was shortened by 4 bases and J by 2 bases, with 12 bases between the two germline ends. Germline CDR1 is MGHRA and CDR2 is YSYEKL. This CDR3 spans 16 amino acids.